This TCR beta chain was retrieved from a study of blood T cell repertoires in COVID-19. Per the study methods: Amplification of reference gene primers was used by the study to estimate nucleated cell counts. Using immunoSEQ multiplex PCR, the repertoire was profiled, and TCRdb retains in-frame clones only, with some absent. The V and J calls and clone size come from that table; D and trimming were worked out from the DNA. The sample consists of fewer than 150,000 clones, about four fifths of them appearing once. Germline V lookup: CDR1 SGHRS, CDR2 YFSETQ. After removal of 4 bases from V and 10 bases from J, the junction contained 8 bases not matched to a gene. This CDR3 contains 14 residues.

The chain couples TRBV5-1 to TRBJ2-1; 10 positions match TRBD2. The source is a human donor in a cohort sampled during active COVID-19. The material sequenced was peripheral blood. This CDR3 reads CASSLRGSGGEQFF. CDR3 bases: TGCGCCAGCAGCCTCCGGGGTAGCGGGGGGGAGCAGTTCTTC.